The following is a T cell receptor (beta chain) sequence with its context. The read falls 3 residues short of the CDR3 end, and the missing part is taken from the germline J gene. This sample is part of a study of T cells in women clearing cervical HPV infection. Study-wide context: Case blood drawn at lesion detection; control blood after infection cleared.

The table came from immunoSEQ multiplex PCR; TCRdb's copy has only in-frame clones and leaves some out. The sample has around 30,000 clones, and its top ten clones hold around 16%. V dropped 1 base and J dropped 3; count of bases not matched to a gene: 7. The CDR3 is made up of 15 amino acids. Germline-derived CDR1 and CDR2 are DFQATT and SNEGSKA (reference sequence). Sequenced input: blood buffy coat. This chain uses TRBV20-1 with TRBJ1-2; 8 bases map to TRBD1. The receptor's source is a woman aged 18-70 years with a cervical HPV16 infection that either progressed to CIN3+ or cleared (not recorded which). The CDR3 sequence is CSARARSGGDYGYTF. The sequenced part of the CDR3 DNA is TGCAGTGCTAGAGCAAGGTCAGGGGGCGACTATGGC.